This T cell receptor (beta chain) was found in a study of T cells expressing NK-cell markers. General study results and limits: The CD3+CD56-NKG2C+ fraction was also led by these clonotypes in several donors.

A note on this clonotype: What it recognizes is unknown.

The authors made TCR beta cDNA libraries by 5'RACE template switching. This switching added a universal primer site and UMIs. TCRdb reprocessed the 5' RACE reads and reports one entry per CDR3 protein, with no DNA. The listing records about 460,000 distinct CDR3 sequences. The CDR3 has 17 residues. CDR1 SGHRS and CDR2 YFSETQ come from the germline V gene. The chain combines TRBV5-1 with TRBJ2-1; TCRdb proposes TRBD2, but this gene call is untestable without DNA. Source material: blood T cells: a sorted CD56 or NKG2C T cell subset, CD4+ or CD8+ T cells, or bulk PBMC T cells (not recorded which). This sequence originates from a woman aged 45-59 years in good health. This CDR3 is CASSARTSTDKVNEQFF.